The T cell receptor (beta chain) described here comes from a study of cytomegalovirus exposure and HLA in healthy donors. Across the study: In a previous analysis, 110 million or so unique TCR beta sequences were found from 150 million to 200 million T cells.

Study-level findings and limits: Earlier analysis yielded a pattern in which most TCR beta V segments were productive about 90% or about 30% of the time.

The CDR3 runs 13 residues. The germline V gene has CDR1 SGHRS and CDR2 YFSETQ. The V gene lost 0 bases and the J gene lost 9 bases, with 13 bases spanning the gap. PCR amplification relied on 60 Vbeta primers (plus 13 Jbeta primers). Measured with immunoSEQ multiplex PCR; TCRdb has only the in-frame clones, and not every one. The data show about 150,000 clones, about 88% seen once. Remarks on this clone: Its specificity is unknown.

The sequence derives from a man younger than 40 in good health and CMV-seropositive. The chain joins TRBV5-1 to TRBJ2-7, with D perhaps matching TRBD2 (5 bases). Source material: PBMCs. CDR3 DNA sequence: TGCGCCAGCAGCTTGGGGGGAGACGACGGGCAGTACTTC. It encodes CASSLGGDDGQYF.